This T cell receptor beta chain was found in a study of post-analysis software for immune sequencing data. Whole-study results and caveats: Controls significantly exceeded multiple sclerosis patients in normalized Chao1 diversity.

Unique molecular identifiers were built into the TCR beta cDNA libraries. TCRdb re-called the PCR reads with MiXCR, one entry per CDR3 protein. Of 350,000 to 450,000 distinct CDR3 sequences listed, roughly 35% are singletons. Turning to this clonotype: Its specificity is unknown. One end of the junction is discordant with germline, which a read error may explain.

The sequenced material came from blood. The origin of this receptor is a girl aged 5-17 years with multiple sclerosis.

CDR3 in DNA: TGTGCCGGCAGCCAGAGGGACGCCTACGAGCAGTACTTC. This sequence encodes CAGSQRDAYEQYF. This sequence joins TRBV3-1 and TRBJ2-7; the D gene could be TRBD1 or TRBD2 (5 bases each). The CDR3 extends over 13 amino acids. Germline assignment: CDR1 LGHDT and CDR2 YNNKEL (reference sequence).